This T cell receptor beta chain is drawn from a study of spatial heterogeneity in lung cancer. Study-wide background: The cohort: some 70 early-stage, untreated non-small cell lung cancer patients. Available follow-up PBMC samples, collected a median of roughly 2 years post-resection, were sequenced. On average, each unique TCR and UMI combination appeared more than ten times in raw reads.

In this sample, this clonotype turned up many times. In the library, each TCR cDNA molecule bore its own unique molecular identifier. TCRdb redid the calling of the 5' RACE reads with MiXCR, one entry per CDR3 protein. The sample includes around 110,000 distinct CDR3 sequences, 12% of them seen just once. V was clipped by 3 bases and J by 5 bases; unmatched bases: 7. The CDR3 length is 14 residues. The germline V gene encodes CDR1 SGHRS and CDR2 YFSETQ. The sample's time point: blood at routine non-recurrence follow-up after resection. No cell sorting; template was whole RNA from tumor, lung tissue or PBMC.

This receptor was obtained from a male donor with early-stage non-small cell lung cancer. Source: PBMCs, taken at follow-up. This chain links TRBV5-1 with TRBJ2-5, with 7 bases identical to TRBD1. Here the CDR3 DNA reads TGCGCCAGCAGCTCCGGGACAGTCGGTGAGACCCAGTACTTC. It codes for CASSSGTVGETQYF.